The 7 T cell receptor beta chains below come from one sample, sequenced in a study of Tregs in tolerant kidney transplant recipients. Here immunoSEQ multiplex PCR was the method, and the copy in TCRdb shows in-frame clones only, minus some. The sample contains 200,000 to 300,000 clones, around 81% of which appear only once. Specimen: CD4+ T cells from blood. These receptors came from a human donor in good health.

The chain recombines TRBV5-1 with TRBJ2-1; TRBD2 matches 10 bases. With V trimmed by 4 bases and J by 7 bases, 14 bases remained unmatched. The CDR3 has 17 amino acids. Germline V CDR1 and CDR2: SGHRS, YFSETQ. This CDR3 is CASSLGVAGGEVNEQFF. The CDR3 nucleotides read TGCGCCAGCAGCCTAGGGGTAGCGGGGGGCGAGGTAAATGAGCAGTTCTTC. Drawing the rest from reference TRBV5-1 and TRBJ2-1, the complete variable domain is KAGVTQTPRYLIKTRGQQVTLSCSPISGHRSVSWYQQTPGQGLQFLFEYFSETQRNKGNFPGRFSGRQFSNSRSEMNVSTLELGDSALYLCASSLGVAGGEVNEQFFGPGTRLTVL.

The V gene is TRBV5-5, the J gene TRBJ1-1; possibly TRBD1 for D (5 bases). The CDR3 consists of 15 residues. V was shortened by 3 bases and J by 8 bases, with 20 bases between the two germline ends. Germline lookup yields CDR1 SGHKS and CDR2 YYEKEE (reference sequence). CDR3 in amino acids: CASSSTRDYALEAFF. The CDR3 coding sequence is TGTGCCAGCAGCTCTACCCGGGACTACGCTTTGGAAGCTTTCTTT.

The rearrangement uses TRBV19 and TRBJ1-2; 7 bases fit TRBD1. With V trimmed by 8 bases and J by 4 bases, 7 bases remained unmatched. The CDR3 has 13 residues. Germline values: CDR1 LNHDA, CDR2 SQIVND (reference sequence). In DNA, the CDR3 is TGTGCCAGTTCTTACAGGGGCGGCTATGGCTACACCTTC. The encoded protein is CASSYRGGYGYTF.

The chain joins TRBV4-1 to TRBJ2-2, with D unclear. The V gene lost 2 bases and the J gene lost 7 bases, with 8 bases spanning the gap. Per germline, CDR1 MGHRA and CDR2 YSYEKL. The CDR3 length is 13 residues. CDR3 loop: CASSQQMVGELFF. The CDR3 bases are TGCGCCAGCAGCCAACAGATGGTCGGGGAGCTGTTTTTT.

The V and J genes are TRBV18 and TRBJ2-7; TRBD1 or TRBD2 may be the D gene (5 bases each). Germline CDR1 and CDR2: KGHSH and LQKENI. Trimming took off 4 bases at V and 3 bases at J, with 16 bases between the two ends. The CDR3 totals 15 residues. The CDR3 DNA sequence: TGTGCCAGCTCACTCGGCCGGGACCGGATCTACGAGCAGTACTTC. Translating it yields CASSLGRDRIYEQYF.

This clone was recorded once. Here the CDR3 reads CASRGEEYGELFF. The CDR3 DNA reads as TGTGCCAGCAGGGGGGAGGAGTACGGGGAGCTGTTTTTT. V gene TRBV2 combines with J gene TRBJ2-2, with a weak D call TRBD2 (6 bases). V was cut by 6 bases and J by 7 bases, with 12 bases left in between. Germline assignment: CDR1 SNHLY and CDR2 FYNNEI. There are 13 residues in the CDR3.

This chain links TRBV6-5 with TRBJ2-1; D unclear. V lost 0 bases and J 7 bases, leaving 10 bases between the germline ends. CDR1 is MNHEY, CDR2 SVGAGI, per germline. The CDR3 contains 14 residues. For the CDR3, the DNA is TGTGCCAGCAGTTACTCGCTGGCTAATAATGAGCAGTTCTTC. It codes for CASSYSLANNEQFF.